This note documents a single TCR beta chain sequence. The antigen this receptor binds is unknown. No clone much larger than this one lies a single base away; base qualities are absent. These data belong to a study of radiation and T cells in renal cell carcinoma (TCRdb year 2020). A note on the overall study: Samples came from a clinical trial, in which primary renal cell carcinomas received 15 Gy stereotactic body radiation therapy followed by nephrectomy 4 weeks later. TCR beta sequencing covered fewer than 60 samples in total, comprising around 26 tumors and roughly 27 peripheral blood samples. Across all 55 or so samples, approximately 4,000,000 unique CDR3 nucleotide sequences, encoding 2 million to 3 million unique CDR3 amino acid sequences, were identified. Study-wide conclusions, independent of this receptor: Top tumor clonotypes rose in blood from baseline to 2 weeks post-radiation, then contracted by 4 weeks, suggesting transient expansion of tumor-resident clones. Tracking of blood repertoire dynamics stopped at more than three weeks after treatment, with no follow-up past that point. No pretreatment tumor biopsies were available, so the baseline intratumoral presence of clonotypes could not be determined. Because the trial had a single-armed design, the trial could not examine how radiation dose or scheduling affected the TCR repertoire.

TCR beta libraries were generated from genomic DNA with the immunoSEQ kit, following the manufacturer's recommendations. For library preparation, a first multiplex PCR was performed with proprietary primers, followed by a second PCR in which unique barcodes were added, and bead cleanups were performed after each round. A kit-provided positive control reaction and a negative control reaction were included in every sample batch. The final libraries were assessed on an Agilent 4200 TapeStation D1000 ScreenTape, pooled by volume, and quantified by qPCR. An Illumina NextSeq500 fitted with a MidOutput 150-cycle cartridge performed the sequencing, running 156 Read1 cycles and 15 Index1 cycles with the kit's custom primers. The pooled library was loaded at around 1.1 pM with a roughly 20% PhiX control spike-in. Turning to the authors' computational methods: Vendor-processed data were analyzed in R, and a clonotype was defined as all T cells sharing the same CDR3 nucleotide sequence. For clone abundance analyses, frequencies were normalized to the 10,000 most abundant clones in each sample. Public T cell clones, which averaged fewer than five per sample, were excluded before analysis. A difference in abundance of at least 32-fold between compartments was used to define tumor-enriched and baseline blood-enriched clonotypes. A beta-binomial differential abundance model was used to identify clonotypes that were expanded or contracted between blood time points. Tumor-blood repertoire similarity was measured with the Baroni-Urbani and Buser coefficient, and group comparisons used two-tailed Wilcoxon tests in R. Here the immuneACCESS table is served through TCRdb, limited to in-frame sequences with V and J called. Missing clones are a known gap in these copies; in checked studies unresolved V genes cover under half, and the rest lacks a known reason. For V, J and clone size, that table is used; D and trimming come from the DNA. The sample has about 59,000 clones on record, approximately 80% of them singletons. The top ten clonotypes cover roughly 7.2% of the sample.

What this sample's time point label stands for: baseline pretreatment blood. In light of the paper, this sample's treatment or condition label describes: 15 Gy SBRT to primary tumor, nephrectomy 4 weeks later. To follow tumor-enriched clonotypes, serial peripheral blood was collected from radiation-treated patients at baseline and at 2 weeks and 4 weeks after SBRT. Every patient's renal cell carcinoma showed clear cell pathology. The QIAamp DNA Blood Mini Kit (Qiagen) was used to prepare genomic DNA for TCR sequencing. Samples were included in the analyses only if all quality control checks were passed. V is trimmed back by 7 bases and J by 9 bases, and the junction contains 13 bases that no gene match accounts for. For CDR1 and CDR2, the germline V gene lists SNHLY and FYNNEI. From its cysteine to its phenylalanine, the CDR3 spans 16 amino acids. Of the read, only the CDR3 DNA is kept; its 48 bases are in frame from base 1.

This specimen consisted of blood, obtained from a patient whose treatment included radiotherapy and nephrectomy. The receptor chain draws on TRBV2 and TRBJ2-1, with 12 bases in between that match TRBD2. This TCR was sampled from a man between 60 and 75 years old with renal cell carcinoma. Read as DNA, the sequence is TGTGCCAGCACCGGAAGGACTAGCGGGGCCCAGGTTGAGCAGTTCTTC. It specifies CASTGRTSGAQVEQFF.